The table lists the clone carrying this TCR beta chain with many counts. The antigen is not known. The data derive from a study of T cells in Graves' hyperthyroidism and ophthalmopathy. Findings and limits, study-wide: Most clonotypes expanded in the thyroid (above 0.001) were also present in blood. Ophthalmopathy and stable hyperthyroidism were separated by a 13 V-J model.

TCR beta CDR3 sequences were amplified from RNA transcripts. A first-round RT-PCR of the TCR CDR3 used the HTBI primer set. TCRdb re-called the multiplex PCR reads through MiXCR, storing one row per CDR3 protein. The profile covers approximately 400,000 distinct CDR3 sequences, with 15% to 19% appearing a single time and roughly 26% taken by the ten largest. Criteria for exclusion of patients were uncontrolled infection, other autoimmune disease, pregnancy or lactation. Blood from later-ophthalmopathy patients was taken at first hyperthyroidism diagnosis. The V gene's germline CDR1 is SGHDT and CDR2 YYEEEE. V was pared by 0 bases and J by 4 bases, with 10 bases between. The CDR3 sequence is 14 residues long.

Input material: blood. This clonotype originated in a young woman with Graves' hyperthyroidism that later progressed to Graves' ophthalmopathy. The genes are TRBV5-6 and TRBJ1-2; D perhaps matches TRBD1 (6 bases). In DNA, the CDR3 is TGTGCCAGCAGCTTGGACAGGGAGATCTATGGCTACACCTTC. Translated: CASSLDREIYGYTF.